The 24 T cell receptor beta chains given below trace back to one sample, sequenced in a study of spatial heterogeneity in lung cancer. Findings and caveats of the study: Tracking of tumor mutation counts was seen in expanded intratumoral alpha and beta TCR counts.

These receptors are not linked to any known antigen. Indicated time point: sample taken at primary tumor resection. TCRdb passed the 5' RACE reads through MiXCR, listing each CDR3 protein once. The sample lists approximately 94,000 distinct CDR3 sequences, roughly 4.5% seen once, with over 20% in the top ten. The sequencing here drew on lung tumor tissue, taken at surgery. These receptors all stem from a male donor with early-stage non-small cell lung cancer.

This clonotype was seen repeatedly, ten times or more. The V call is TRBV29-1, the J call TRBJ1-2; D not certain. The CDR3 has 11 amino acids. Germline lookup yields CDR1 SQVTM and CDR2 ANQGSEA. V lost 3 bases and J 8 bases, leaving 10 bases between the germline ends. DNA for the CDR3: TGCAGCGTTGAGGTTCTGGGAGGCTACACCTTC. This gives the protein CSVEVLGGYTF.

This clonotype has a count of ten or more. V usage is TRBV14 and J usage is TRBJ2-7; TRBD2 is a possible D gene (6 bases). Trimming shortened V by 2 bases and J by 1 base, and 15 bases separated the two germline ends. This CDR3 region has 16 residues. From germline, CDR1 is SGHDN and CDR2 FVKESK. CDR3 nucleotides: TGTGCCAGCAGCCAAACGGGCGAGCGGGTTTCCTACGAGCAGTACTTC. Encoded protein: CASSQTGERVSYEQYF.

In this sample, this clonotype turned up many times. V and J are TRBV7-2 and TRBJ1-5, with 8 positions matching TRBD1. The germline CDR1 and CDR2 sequences are SGHTA and FQGNSA. The V segment lost 0 bases and the J segment 10 bases; nucleotides outside the gene matches: 8. The CDR3 totals 15 residues. Here the CDR3 DNA reads TGTGCCAGCAGCTTAGCACAGGGGGTCGAGGTACCCCAGCATTTT. This translates into CASSLAQGVEVPQHF.

This clonotype was recorded many times. This chain links TRBV14 with TRBJ2-7; D might be TRBD2 (5 bases). The CDR3 has 17 residues. Germline CDR1 is SGHDN and CDR2 is FVKESK. The ends were cut back, 3 bases at V and 4 bases at J, with 22 bases in the middle. Here the CDR3 DNA reads TGTGCCAGCAGCCACCGGCTCGACCGGACTCCCCCTTACGAGCAGTACTTC. Amino acid sequence: CASSHRLDRTPPYEQYF.

This clonotype has ten or more counts. The V call is TRBV6-1, the J call TRBJ2-1; 8 positions match TRBD2. J lost 4 bases, V lost 7 bases, and 6 bases had no gene match. Germline V gene lookup returns CDR1 MNHNS and CDR2 SASEGT. This CDR3 comprises 14 residues. In DNA, the CDR3 is TGTGCCAGCACTAGGAGCGGGAGTTACAATGAGCAGTTCTTC. Translation: CASTRSGSYNEQFF.

This clonotype was seen many times. V and J are TRBV5-1 and TRBJ1-1; tentative D call: TRBD1 (5 bases). The CDR3 extends over 18 amino acids. V dropped 4 bases and J dropped 4 bases, with 26 bases sitting between them. Germline V CDR1 and CDR2: SGHRS, YFSETQ. CDR3 residues: CASSLQMAAGLGGTEAFF. The CDR3 bases are TGCGCCAGCAGCCTCCAAATGGCAGCGGGACTAGGAGGCACTGAAGCTTTCTTT.

This clonotype is termed medium-sized. J is TRBJ2-7 and V is TRBV4-1, with D possibly TRBD2 on 6 matching bases. Trimming removed 1 base from V and 5 bases from J, with 15 bases in between. Germline loops: CDR1 MGHRA, CDR2 YSYEKL. This CDR3 is 15 amino acids long. The DNA of the CDR3 is TGCGCCAGCAGCCAAGGGGCGGGGCTATTACACGAGCAGTACTTC. This translates into CASSQGAGLLHEQYF.

This clonotype occurred many times. The chain links TRBV9 to TRBJ2-7, with D possibly being TRBD1 (7 bases). The germline CDR1 and CDR2 sequences are SGDLS and YYNGEE. The CDR3 sequence is 11 residues long. Trimming removed 10 bases at V and 3 bases at J, with 11 bases between. This chain's CDR3 is CASGGLYEQYF. For the CDR3, the DNA is TGTGCCTCAGGGGGGCTCTACGAGCAGTACTTC.

The chain has TRBV9 and TRBJ2-3; D not resolved. Trimming shortened V by 4 bases and J by 0 bases, and 15 bases separated the two germline ends. The CDR3 contains 16 residues. Germline V gene sequence: CDR1 SGDLS, CDR2 YYNGEE. The CDR3 sequence: CASSIGRRDSTDTQYF. The CDR3 region has the DNA TGTGCCAGCAGCATAGGACGGAGAGATAGCACAGATACGCAGTATTTT.

This clonotype showed up many times. The DNA of the CDR3 is TGTGCCAGCAGCTTGGCCTTGCGAGATGCCTATGGCTACACCTTC. Amino acids: CASSLALRDAYGYTF. The chain carries TRBV5-6 and TRBJ1-2; the D is unclear. There are 15 residues in the CDR3. Trimming shortened V by 0 bases and J by 4 bases, and 13 bases separated the two germline ends. Germline V CDR1 and CDR2: SGHDT, YYEEEE.

This clonotype turned up a few times. The V and J genes are TRBV7-8 and TRBJ2-5; D not certain. V dropped 5 bases and J dropped 7 bases, with 8 bases sitting between them. The CDR3 extends over 11 amino acids. From germline, CDR1 is SGHVS and CDR2 FQNEAQ. CDR3 DNA sequence: TGTGCCAGCAGCCTGGGCCTGACCCAGTACTTC. This codes for CASSLGLTQYF. Full variable domain (outside the CDR3, taken from reference TRBV7-8 and TRBJ2-5): GAGVSQSPRYKVAKRGQDVALRCDPISGHVSLFWYQQALGQGPEFLTYFQNEAQLDKSGLPSDRFFAERPEGSVSTLKIQRTQQEDSAVYLCASSLGLTQYFGPGTRLLVL.

Only a few counts were recorded for this clonotype. The rearrangement joins TRBV20-1 to TRBJ2-1; 10 nucleotides match TRBD2. Trimming removed 6 bases from V and 10 bases from J; junction bases left unmatched: 15. This CDR3 spans 15 amino acids. The germline V gene encodes CDR1 DFQATT and CDR2 SNEGSKA (reference sequence). The CDR3 region has the DNA TGCAGTGCCCCCTCCGTAAGCGGGGGGGGTGGGGAGCAGTTCTTC. Protein: CSAPSVSGGGGEQFF.

This clonotype has ten or more counts. The CDR3 here is CASSSAPVAEVNEQFF. In nucleotides, the CDR3 is TGTGCCAGCAGTTCCGCCCCAGTGGCCGAAGTCAATGAGCAGTTCTTC. This sequence joins TRBV12-3 or TRBV12-4 and TRBJ2-1; D remains unclear. This CDR3 is built from 16 residues. V gave up 4 bases and J gave up 6 bases, with 19 bases separating them.

This clonotype was recorded many times. V usage is TRBV2 and J usage is TRBJ2-7; D gene unclear. V dropped 3 bases and J dropped 3 bases, with 9 bases sitting between them. The germline V gene has CDR1 SNHLY and CDR2 FYNNEI. The CDR3 has 13 amino acids. The CDR3 coding sequence is TGTGCCAGCAGTGATGGGTGGGGCTACGAGCAGTACTTC. Residues: CASSDGWGYEQYF.

This rearrangement joins TRBV27 to TRBJ2-7, with 9 bases lining up with TRBD1. The J segment lost 6 bases and the V segment lost 2 bases, leaving 11 bases of the junction unmatched. This CDR3 has 16 amino acids. CDR1 and CDR2 from the germline V gene are MNHEY and SMNVEV (reference sequence). CDR3 coding DNA: TGTGCCAGCAGTTTAACAAACCCGGGACAGGGATCCGAGCAGTACTTC. Protein sequence: CASSLTNPGQGSEQYF.

In its sample, this clonotype was seen many times. This chain joins TRBV5-1 and TRBJ2-2; 9 nucleotides align to TRBD1. V lost 5 bases, J lost 5 bases, and 7 bases stayed unmatched. There are 15 residues in the CDR3. Per germline, CDR1 SGHRS and CDR2 YFSETQ. DNA of the CDR3: TGCGCCAGCAGGCTTGGGACAGGGATGACCGGGGAGCTGTTTTTT. It yields the protein CASRLGTGMTGELFF. Using reference TRBV5-1 and TRBJ2-2 for the parts outside the CDR3, the full variable domain is KAGVTQTPRYLIKTRGQQVTLSCSPISGHRSVSWYQQTPGQGLQFLFEYFSETQRNKGNFPGRFSGRQFSNSRSEMNVSTLELGDSALYLCASRLGTGMTGELFFGEGSRLTVL.

This chain connects TRBV4-2 to TRBJ1-1; D remains unclear. The CDR3 consists of 15 residues. V was pared by 1 base and J by 0 bases, with 9 bases between. Germline assignment: CDR1 LGHNA and CDR2 YNFKEQ. The CDR3 loop reads CASSQVQQLNTEAFF. Here the CDR3 DNA reads TGTGCCAGCAGCCAAGTCCAACAGCTGAACACTGAAGCTTTCTTT.

This clonotype was counted many times. This sequence joins TRBV20-1 and TRBJ2-1; D uncertain. The V and J ends lost 4 bases and 5 bases respectively, with 18 bases between them. The CDR3 contains 15 residues. Germline V gives CDR1 DFQATT, CDR2 SNEGSKA (reference sequence). CDR3 loop: CSAKDRLKGDNEQFF. The CDR3 region has the DNA TGCAGTGCTAAGGATCGACTGAAAGGCGACAATGAGCAGTTCTTC.

This clonotype was recorded at least ten times. This sequence joins TRBV28 and TRBJ1-5; D is unresolved. The CDR3 has 14 residues. The ends were cut back, 5 bases at V and 8 bases at J, with 16 bases in the middle. CDR1 MDHEN and CDR2 SYDVKM come from the germline V gene. The CDR3 protein is CASSRPGPRKPQHF. Here the CDR3 DNA reads TGTGCCAGCAGTAGACCGGGCCCCAGAAAGCCCCAGCATTTT.

This clonotype has a handful of counts. V gene TRBV4-2 combines with J gene TRBJ2-3; 8 bases line up with TRBD2. J was trimmed by 4 bases and V by 4 bases; bases with no gene match: 10. Germline CDR1 is LGHNA and CDR2 is YNFKEQ. This CDR3 has 16 residues. This chain's CDR3 is CASSLQGLGGADTQYF. CDR3 DNA sequence: TGTGCCAGCAGCCTACAGGGACTAGGAGGCGCAGATACGCAGTATTTT.

This clonotype was detected ten times or more. The chain is built from TRBV20-1 and TRBJ2-5, with TRBD1 as a possible D gene (6 bases). The CDR3 length is 12 residues. V was cut by 5 bases and J by 5 bases, with 12 bases left in between. Looked up from germline, CDR1 is DFQATT and CDR2 is SNEGSKA (reference sequence). CDR3: CSARLTGETQYF. The CDR3 DNA is TGCAGTGCTCGACTAACAGGGGAGACCCAGTACTTC.

This clonotype was observed many times. This chain joins TRBV28 and TRBJ1-5; D may be TRBD1 (5 bases). This CDR3 has 15 amino acids. With 7 bases removed from V and 3 bases from J, the gap between germline ends came to 16 bases. Germline CDR1 is MDHEN and CDR2 is SYDVKM. The CDR3 DNA reads as TGTGCCAGCACCATACCAGGGTATACCAATCAGCCCCAGCATTTT. It translates to CASTIPGYTNQPQHF.

This clonotype was seen a few times. The chain is built from TRBV6-6 and TRBJ2-1, with D tentatively TRBD1 (6 bases). The ends were cut back, 6 bases at V and 7 bases at J, with 10 bases in the middle. Germline V gene sequence: CDR1 MNHNY, CDR2 SVGAGI (reference sequence). The CDR3 sequence is 12 residues long. The CDR3 nucleotides read TGTGCCAGCAGAACAGGGTTGAATGAGCAGTTCTTC. Its protein product is CASRTGLNEQFF.

In its sample, this clonotype was seen many times. The chain couples TRBV4-1 to TRBJ2-1, with TRBD1 identical over 10 bases. The CDR3 totals 16 residues. Trimming removed 3 bases from V and 4 bases from J; junction bases left unmatched: 6. From germline, CDR1 is MGHRA and CDR2 YSYEKL. CDR3 in amino acids: CASSQDGGQGYNEQFF. In DNA form, the CDR3 reads TGCGCCAGCAGCCAGGACGGGGGACAGGGGTACAATGAGCAGTTCTTC.